The 9 T cell receptor beta chains given below trace back to one sample, sequenced in a study of identical twins. MiXCR, run by TCRdb on the 5' RACE reads, gives a single entry per CDR3 protein. There are about 530,000 distinct CDR3 sequences in the sample; over 12% occur only once, and less than 0.5% lies in the top ten. The same sample was also used in a study of yellow fever vaccine responses in identical twins.

The sequenced sample was CD4+ T cells sorted from blood. These receptors all stem from a young woman in good health.

This clonotype was seen only a few times. V and J are TRBV5-1 and TRBJ1-5, with TRBD1 as a possible D gene (6 bases). The V gene lost 2 bases and the J gene lost 3 bases, with 12 bases spanning the gap. Germline V lookup: CDR1 SGHRS, CDR2 YFSETQ. This CDR3 is 15 amino acids long. CDR3 in amino acids: CASSLTSGDNQPQHF. As DNA, the CDR3 is TGCGCCAGCAGCTTAACCTCAGGGGACAATCAGCCCCAGCATTTT.

V usage is TRBV12-3 or TRBV12-4 and J usage is TRBJ2-5; tentatively, D is TRBD1 (5 bases). The ends were cut back, 5 bases at V and 0 bases at J, with 13 bases in the middle. The CDR3 covers 15 residues. This chain's CDR3 is CASSPDSQYQETQYF. The CDR3 bases are TGTGCCAGCAGTCCAGACAGCCAGTACCAAGAGACCCAGTACTTC.

The table lists this clonotype with a few counts. The chain combines TRBV27 with TRBJ1-5; D possibly corresponds to TRBD1 (5 bases). Trimming stripped 4 bases from V and 6 bases from J, with 10 bases between. This CDR3 contains 13 residues. Germline loops: CDR1 MNHEY, CDR2 SMNVEV (reference sequence). CDR3 residues: CASSSFGGQPQHF. The CDR3 region has the DNA TGTGCCAGCAGTTCCTTCGGGGGTCAGCCCCAGCATTTT.

This clonotype was observed a single time. V is TRBV15 and J is TRBJ1-1; no definite D call. The CDR3 sequence is 12 residues long. V was shortened by 0 bases and J by 7 bases, with 6 bases between the two germline ends. The V gene's germline CDR1 is LNHNV and CDR2 YYDKDF (reference sequence). The CDR3 sequence is CATSRDALEAFF. The CDR3 bases are TGTGCCACCAGCAGAGACGCCCTTGAAGCTTTCTTT.

This CDR3 is CASSYRRLAGVPSGANVLTF. The DNA of the CDR3 is TGTGCCAGCAGTTACCGGAGACTAGCGGGAGTTCCCTCTGGGGCCAACGTCCTGACTTTC. V usage is TRBV6-2 or TRBV6-3 and J usage is TRBJ2-6, with 12 bases fitting TRBD2. V shed 2 bases, J shed 0 bases, and the junction held 8 bases outside the gene matches. CDR3 size: 20 residues. Germline lookup yields CDR1 MNHEY and CDR2 SVGEGT.

The chain couples TRBV23-1 to TRBJ2-4, with TRBD1 matching over 8 bases. TRBV23-1 has ORF status, its function being uncertain. J lost 8 bases, V lost 0 bases, and 18 bases had no gene match. The CDR3 contains 19 residues. The CDR3 here is CASSQSRAETDRVRDIQYF. CDR3 bases: TGCGCCAGCAGTCAATCGCGAGCCGAAACGGACAGGGTCCGGGACATTCAGTACTTC.

This clonotype was seen a handful of times. The V and J genes are TRBV20-1 and TRBJ2-1; D call uncertain. The CDR3 totals 12 residues. Trimming shortened V by 5 bases and J by 7 bases, and 12 bases separated the two germline ends. From germline, CDR1 is DFQATT and CDR2 SNEGSKA (reference sequence). The CDR3 region is CSAERIGNEQFF. In nucleotides, the CDR3 is TGCAGTGCTGAGAGGATAGGTAATGAGCAGTTCTTC.

This clonotype was seen only a few times. The chain is built from TRBV20-1 and TRBJ2-7; D is ambiguous. Germline lookup yields CDR1 DFQATT and CDR2 SNEGSKA (reference sequence). The V gene lost 2 bases and the J gene lost 0 bases, with 5 bases spanning the gap. The CDR3 runs to 12 residues. In nucleotides, the CDR3 is TGCAGTGCTAGATCCAGCTCCTACGAGCAGTACGTC. Translation: CSARSSSYEQYV.

There are many counts of this clonotype. The chain is built from TRBV20-1 and TRBJ2-3, with TRBD2 matching over 11 bases. Per the germline V gene, CDR1 is DFQATT and CDR2 is SNEGSKA (reference sequence). Trimming cost V 3 bases and J 3 bases; bases outside gene matches: 2. The CDR3 has 14 residues. The CDR3 DNA reads TGCAGTGCTAGCCGGACTAGCGGGACAGATACGCAGTATTTT. Protein sequence: CSASRTSGTDTQYF.